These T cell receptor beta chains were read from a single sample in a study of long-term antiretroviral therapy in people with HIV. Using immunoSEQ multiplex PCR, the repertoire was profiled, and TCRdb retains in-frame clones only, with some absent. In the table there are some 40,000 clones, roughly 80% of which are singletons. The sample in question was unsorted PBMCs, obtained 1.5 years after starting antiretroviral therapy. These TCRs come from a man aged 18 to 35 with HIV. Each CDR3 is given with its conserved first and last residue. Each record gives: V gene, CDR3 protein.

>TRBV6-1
CASSEAGRNQPQHF
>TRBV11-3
CASTADRRPQHF
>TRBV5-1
CASSLSLAGVGTGELFF
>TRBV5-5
CASSFRLTGQSWEQYF
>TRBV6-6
CASRTIAPGSYEQYF
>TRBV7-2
CASSLEGSIKQFF
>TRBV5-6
CASSLGHLDGGELFF
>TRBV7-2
CASSLATGTYNEQFF
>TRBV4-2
CASSQEGGGARAQYF
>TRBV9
CASNRDGGGYEQYF
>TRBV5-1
CASTPPGGASNQPQHF
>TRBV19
CASYNRYTGELFF
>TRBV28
CASSSLLVRLAGVEQFF
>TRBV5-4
CASTLRGALGTDTQYF
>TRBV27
CASSLSSAGTDTQYF
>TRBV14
CASSQEGYGYTF
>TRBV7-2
CASSLVRGAQETQYF
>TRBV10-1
CASSDRTGYNEQFF
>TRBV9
CASSVASGATGELFF
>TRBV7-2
CASSLRGGDWAQETQYF
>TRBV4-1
CASSPMTSGNSYEQYF
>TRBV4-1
CASSQALRTIF
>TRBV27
CASSFSAGAGDTQYF
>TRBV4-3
CASSQLGSQPQHF
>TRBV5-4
CASSPGMNTEAFF
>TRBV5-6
CASSLYYSNQPQHF
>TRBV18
CASSPPLKYEQYF
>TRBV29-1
CSVEATSGRDTGHEQFF